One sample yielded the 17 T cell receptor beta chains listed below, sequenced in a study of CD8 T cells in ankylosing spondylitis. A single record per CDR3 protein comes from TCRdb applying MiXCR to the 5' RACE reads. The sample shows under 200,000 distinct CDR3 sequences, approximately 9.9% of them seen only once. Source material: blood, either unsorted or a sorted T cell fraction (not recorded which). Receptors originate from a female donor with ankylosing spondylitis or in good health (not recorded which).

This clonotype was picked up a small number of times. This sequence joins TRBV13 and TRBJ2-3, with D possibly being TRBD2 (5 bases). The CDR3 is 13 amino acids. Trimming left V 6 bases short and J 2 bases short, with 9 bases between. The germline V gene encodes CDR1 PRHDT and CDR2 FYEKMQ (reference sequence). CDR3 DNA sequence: TGTGCCAGCAGAAGGAGGCCCACAGATACGCAGTATTTT. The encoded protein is CASRRRPTDTQYF.

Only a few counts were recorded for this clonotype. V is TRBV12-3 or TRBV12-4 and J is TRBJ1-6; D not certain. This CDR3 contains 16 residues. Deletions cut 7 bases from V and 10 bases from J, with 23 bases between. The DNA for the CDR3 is TGTGCCAGCACCCGTCGCCCAGGCCTCGATGGATCACCCCTCCACTTT. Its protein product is CASTRRPGLDGSPLHF.

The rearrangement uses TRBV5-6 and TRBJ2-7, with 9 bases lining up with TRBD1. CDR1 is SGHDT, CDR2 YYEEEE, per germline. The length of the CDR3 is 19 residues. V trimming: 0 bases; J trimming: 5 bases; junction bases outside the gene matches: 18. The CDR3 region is CASSLELGQGVVPWDEQYF. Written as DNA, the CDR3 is TGTGCCAGCAGCTTGGAACTGGGACAGGGAGTTGTACCCTGGGACGAGCAGTACTTC.

Here the CDR3 DNA reads TGTGCCAGCAGAAGGCAGGGTATTAACACCGGGGAGCTGTTTTTT. This sequence encodes CASRRQGINTGELFF. This rearrangement joins TRBV7-9 to TRBJ2-2, with a tentative D call TRBD1 (5 bases). V gave up 6 bases and J gave up 2 bases, with 13 bases separating them. The CDR3 is 15 amino acids. Germline lookup yields CDR1 SEHNR and CDR2 FQNEAQ (reference sequence).

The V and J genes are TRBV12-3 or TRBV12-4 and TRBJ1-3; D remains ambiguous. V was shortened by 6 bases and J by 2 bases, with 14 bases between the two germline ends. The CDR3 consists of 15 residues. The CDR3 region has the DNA TGTGCCAGCAGCCTCGGGCCTCGGGCTGGAAACACCATATATTTT. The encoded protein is CASSLGPRAGNTIYF.

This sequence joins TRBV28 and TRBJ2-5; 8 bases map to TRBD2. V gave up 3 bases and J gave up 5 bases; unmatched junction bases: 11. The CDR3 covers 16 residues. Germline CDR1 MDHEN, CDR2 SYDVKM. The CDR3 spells CASSLAPGLVEETQYF. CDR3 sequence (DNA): TGTGCCAGCAGTTTGGCTCCGGGACTAGTTGAGGAGACCCAGTACTTC.

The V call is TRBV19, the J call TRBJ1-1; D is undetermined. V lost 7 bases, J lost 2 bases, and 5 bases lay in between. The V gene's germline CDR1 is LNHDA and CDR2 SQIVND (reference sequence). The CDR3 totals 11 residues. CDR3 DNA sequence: TGTGCCAGTAATCTTAACACTGAAGCTTTCTTT. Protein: CASNLNTEAFF. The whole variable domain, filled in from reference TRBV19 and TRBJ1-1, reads DGGITQSPKYLFRKEGQNVTLSCEQNLNHDAMYWYRQDPGQGLRLIYYSQIVNDFQKGDIAEGYSVSREKKESFPLTVTSAQKNPTAFYLCASNLNTEAFFGQGTRLTVV.

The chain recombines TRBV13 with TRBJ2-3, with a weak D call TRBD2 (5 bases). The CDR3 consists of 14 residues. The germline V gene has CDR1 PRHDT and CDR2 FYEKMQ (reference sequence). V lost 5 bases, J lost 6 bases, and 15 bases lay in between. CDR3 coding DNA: TGTGCCAGCAGCGGTGGGGTGACGGGGGATACGCAGTATTTT. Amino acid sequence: CASSGGVTGDTQYF. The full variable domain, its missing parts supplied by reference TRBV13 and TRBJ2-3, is AAGVIQSPRHLIKEKRETATLKCYPIPRHDTVYWYQQGPGQDPQFLISFYEKMQSDKGSIPDRFSAQQFSDYHSELNMSSLELGDSALYFCASSGGVTGDTQYFGPGTRLTVL.

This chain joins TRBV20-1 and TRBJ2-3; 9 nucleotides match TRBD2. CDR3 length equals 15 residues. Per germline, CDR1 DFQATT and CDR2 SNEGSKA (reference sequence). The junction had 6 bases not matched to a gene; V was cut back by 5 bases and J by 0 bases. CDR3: CSAGTGTSSTDTQYF. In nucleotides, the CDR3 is TGCAGTGCTGGAACCGGGACTAGCAGCACAGATACGCAGTATTTT.

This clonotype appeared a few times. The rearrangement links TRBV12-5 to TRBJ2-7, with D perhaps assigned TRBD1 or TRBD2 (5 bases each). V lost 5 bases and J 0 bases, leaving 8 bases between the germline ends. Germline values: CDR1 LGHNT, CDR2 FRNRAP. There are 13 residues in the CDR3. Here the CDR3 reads CASGPGTSYEQYF. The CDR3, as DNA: TGTGCTAGTGGTCCCGGGACCTCCTACGAGCAGTACTTC. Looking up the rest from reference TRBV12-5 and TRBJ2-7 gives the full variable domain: DARVTQTPRHKVTEMGQEVTMRCQPILGHNTVFWYRQTMMQGLELLAYFRNRAPLDDSGMPKDRFSAEMPDATLATLKIQPSEPRDSAVYFCASGPGTSYEQYFGPGTRLTVT.

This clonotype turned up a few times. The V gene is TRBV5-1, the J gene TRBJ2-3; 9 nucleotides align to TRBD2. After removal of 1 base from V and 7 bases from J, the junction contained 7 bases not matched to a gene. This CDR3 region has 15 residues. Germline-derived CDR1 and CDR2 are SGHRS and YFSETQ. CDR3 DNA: TGCGCCAGCAGCTTGAATAGCGGGAGCCTCCATACGCAGTATTTT. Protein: CASSLNSGSLHTQYF.

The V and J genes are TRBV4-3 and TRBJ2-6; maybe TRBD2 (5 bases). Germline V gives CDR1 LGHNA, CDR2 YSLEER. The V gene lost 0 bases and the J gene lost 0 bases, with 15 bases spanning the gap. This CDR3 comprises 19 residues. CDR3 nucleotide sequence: TGCGCCAGCAGCCAAGATATGCGGACTTACGCCTCTGGGGCCAACGTCCTGACTTTC. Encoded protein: CASSQDMRTYASGANVLTF.

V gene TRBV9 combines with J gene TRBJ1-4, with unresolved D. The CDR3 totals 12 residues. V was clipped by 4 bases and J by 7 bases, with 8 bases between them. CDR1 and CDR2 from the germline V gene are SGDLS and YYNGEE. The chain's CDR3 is CASSPGGEKLFF. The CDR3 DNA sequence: TGTGCCAGCAGCCCAGGCGGTGAAAAACTGTTTTTT.

The CDR3 sequence: CATSAGWGRGTDTQYF. In DNA form, the CDR3 reads TGTGCCACCAGCGCCGGATGGGGGCGGGGCACAGATACGCAGTATTTT. The rearrangement links TRBV15 to TRBJ2-3, with D possibly TRBD1 on 6 matching bases. The ends were cut back, 5 bases at V and 1 base at J, with 16 bases in the middle. This CDR3 comprises 16 residues. The V gene's germline CDR1 is LNHNV and CDR2 YYDKDF (reference sequence).

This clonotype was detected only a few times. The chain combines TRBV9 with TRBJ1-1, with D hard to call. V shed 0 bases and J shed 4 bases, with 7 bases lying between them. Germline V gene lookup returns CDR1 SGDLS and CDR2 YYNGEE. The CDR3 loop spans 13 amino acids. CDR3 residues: CASSVVSGTEAFF. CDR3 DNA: TGTGCCAGCAGCGTAGTGAGTGGCACTGAAGCTTTCTTT.

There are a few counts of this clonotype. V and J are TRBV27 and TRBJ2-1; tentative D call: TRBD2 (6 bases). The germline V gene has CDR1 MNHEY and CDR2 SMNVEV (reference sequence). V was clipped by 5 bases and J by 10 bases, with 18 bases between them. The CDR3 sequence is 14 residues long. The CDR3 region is CASSKPDTEGEQFF. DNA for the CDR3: TGTGCCAGCAGTAAACCGGACACGGAGGGGGAGCAGTTCTTC.

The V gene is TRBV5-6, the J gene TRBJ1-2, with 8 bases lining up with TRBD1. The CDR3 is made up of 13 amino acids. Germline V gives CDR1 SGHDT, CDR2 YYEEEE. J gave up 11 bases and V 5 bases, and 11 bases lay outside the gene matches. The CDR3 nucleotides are TGTGCCAGCAGGTCCCTTCCAGGGGGCATATACACCTTC. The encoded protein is CASRSLPGGIYTF. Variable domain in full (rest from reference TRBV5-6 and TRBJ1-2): DAGVTQSPTHLIKTRGQQVTLRCSPKSGHDTVSWYQQALGQGPQFIFQYYEEEERQRGNFPDRFSGHQFPNYSSELNVNALLLGDSALYLCASRSLPGGIYTFGSGTRLTVV.